Listed here is a single TCR beta chain. Just one base apart from a much larger clone, this may be a read error. TCR beta CDR3 regions were amplified from RNA. The HTBI set primed first-round TCR CDR3 RT-PCR. TCRdb ran MiXCR on the multiplex PCR reads and lists one entry per CDR3 protein. The sample contains some 620,000 distinct CDR3 sequences, roughly 15% of which appear only once. This CDR3 contains 13 residues. Germline V lookup: CDR1 LGHDT, CDR2 YNNKEL (reference sequence). The data are from a study of T cells in Graves' hyperthyroidism and ophthalmopathy. Study information: Once the initial diagnosis was made, peripheral blood was obtained before any treatment.

Material for sequencing was blood. This receptor was obtained from a woman aged 25-40 years with Graves' hyperthyroidism. This rearrangement joins TRBV3-1 to TRBJ1-1, with D hard to call. The CDR3 coding sequence is TGTGCCAACAGCCAAGACCCCAACACTGAAGCTTTCTTT. Its translation: CANSQDPNTEAFF.